This T cell receptor (beta chain) was captured in a study of T cell changes during pregnancy in multiple sclerosis. Here immunoSEQ multiplex PCR was the method, and the copy in TCRdb shows in-frame clones only, minus some. The data show about 30,000 clones, about nine tenths seen once. This clone was seen more than once but under ten times. The CDR3 sequence is 14 residues long. The germline V gene has CDR1 GTSNPN and CDR2 SVGIG (reference sequence). V was cut by 3 bases and J by 4 bases, with 15 bases left in between. This TCR came from a female donor with multiple sclerosis, enrolled in a pregnancy study. The V and J genes are TRBV30 and TRBJ1-1; perhaps TRBD1 as D (5 bases). Sequenced material: CD8+ T cells from peripheral blood mononuclear cells, taken in the second trimester of pregnancy. The CDR3 coding sequence is TGTGCCTGGAGAACGTCCGGGGGAAGCACTGAAGCTTTCTTT. It codes for CAWRTSGGSTEAFF.